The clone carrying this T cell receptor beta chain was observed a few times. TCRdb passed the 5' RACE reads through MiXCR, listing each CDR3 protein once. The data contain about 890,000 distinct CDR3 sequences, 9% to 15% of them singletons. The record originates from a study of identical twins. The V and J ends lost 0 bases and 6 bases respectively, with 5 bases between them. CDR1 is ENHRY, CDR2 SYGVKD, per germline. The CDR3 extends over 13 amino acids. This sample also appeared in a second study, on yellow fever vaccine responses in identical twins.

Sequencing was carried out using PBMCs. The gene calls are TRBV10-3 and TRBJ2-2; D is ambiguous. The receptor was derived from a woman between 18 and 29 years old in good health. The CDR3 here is CAISESQSGELFF. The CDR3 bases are TGTGCCATCAGTGAGTCGCAATCCGGGGAGCTGTTTTTT.